The rows below give T cell receptor beta chains drawn from one sample of a study of blood T cell repertoires in COVID-19. Assay used: immunoSEQ multiplex PCR; TCRdb lists only in-frame clones, some missing. The table includes over 130,000 clones, about 86% detected once. Sequenced sample: peripheral blood. Receptors were obtained from a man aged 65 to 79 with acute or convalescent COVID-19. Both conserved end residues are part of each CDR3. A D gene is named only where the DNA matches it firmly. Clone sizes are given selectively: once, few, many, or a class where the clone is expanded.

D gene | J gene | clone size | V gene | CDR3 DNA | CDR3 protein
NA | TRBJ1-1 | NA | TRBV6-5 | TGTGCCAGCAGCCCGGGGGGCGGTATGAACACTGAAGCTTTCTTT | CASSPGGGMNTEAFF
TRBD1 | TRBJ1-1 | once | TRBV5-4 | TGTGCCAGCAGCTTGCAGGGGGCAAGGAACACTGAAGCTTTCTTT | CASSLQGARNTEAFF
NA | TRBJ2-6 | NA | TRBV6-5 | TGTGCCAGCAGCGGGACTGGATCTGGGGCCAACGTCCTGACTTTC | CASSGTGSGANVLTF
NA | TRBJ2-3 | NA | TRBV6-2/TRBV6-3 | TGTGCCAGCAGTACCCGAGGGGGAACCACTACATTCGGGGATACGCAGTATTTT | CASSTRGGTTTFGDTQYF
TRBD2 | TRBJ2-7 | NA | TRBV6-5 | TGTGCCAGCAGTTACGGGACTAGCTCTCCCGAGCAGTACTTC | CASSYGTSSPEQYF
TRBD1 | TRBJ1-5 | few | TRBV28 | TGTGCCAGCAGGTTACAGGGGGCTCTAAGCAATCAGCCCCAGCATTTT | CASRLQGALSNQPQHF
NA | TRBJ2-7 | NA | TRBV28 | TGTGCCAGCACCCAGGGGTCACCCTACGAGCAGTACTTC | CASTQGSPYEQYF
TRBD1 | TRBJ2-6 | once | TRBV11-2 | TGTGCCAGCAGCTTAGCAGGGGGCACTGGGGCCAACGTCCTGACTTTC | CASSLAGGTGANVLTF
TRBD1 | TRBJ2-5 | NA | TRBV5-1 | TGCGCCAGCAGCTTGGCCGGTCAGGGGGCAGAGACCCAGTACTTC | CASSLAGQGAETQYF
NA | TRBJ2-4 | NA | TRBV5-1 | TGCGCCAGCAGCTTGGCAGGGAAAACTGAAAACATTCAGTACTTC | CASSLAGKTENIQYF
NA | TRBJ1-2 | NA | TRBV25-1 | TGTGCCAGCAGTCCAGGCCAAAACTATGGCTACACCTTC | CASSPGQNYGYTF
NA | TRBJ2-1 | once | TRBV2 | TGTGCCAGCAACCGAGCCCTTGAGCAGTTCTTC | CASNRALEQFF
TRBD1 | TRBJ2-3 | NA | TRBV19 | TGTGCCAGTAGTATCCCCGCCGGGACAGGTGGAGATACGCAGTATTTT | CASSIPAGTGGDTQYF
NA | TRBJ1-3 | NA | TRBV6-2/TRBV6-3 | TGTGCCAGCAGTTCTTACAGGCCCTCTGGAAACACCATATATTTT | CASSSYRPSGNTIYF
TRBD2 | TRBJ2-2 | NA | TRBV5-1 | TGCGCCAGCAGCTTGGCCAAGTCCTTAGGACTAGCGGGATATGACACCGGGGAGCTGTTTTTT | CASSLAKSLGLAGYDTGELFF
NA | TRBJ2-1 | NA | TRBV5-1 | TGCGCCAGCAGCCATCCGGGACTTAACTCCTACAATGAGCAGTTCTTC | CASSHPGLNSYNEQFF